One TCR beta chain is described in this entry. Its antigen is unknown. No base-level quality is on record; no much larger clone is a single base apart. The library was built by means of the immunoSEQ multiplex PCR assay. Each sample had 85,000 to 100,000 TCR templates assayed by the deep sequencing platform. Genomic DNA extracted from sorted T cells was used for TCRbeta CDR3 sequencing. Per the source publication's procedure: Clonal analysis of TCRbeta CDR3 data was done in the R programming language. Unstimulated samples were compared with post-reaction CFSE-low samples to define alloreactive CD4+ and CD8+ clones. Regulatory or non-regulatory origin was assigned to alloreactive CD4+ clones by matching of sequences to sorted unstimulated Treg and non-Treg repertoires. TCRdb re-hosts the immuneACCESS table, in-frame sequences only. Its copies lack some clones; in the studies checked, an unresolved V gene accounts for under half of them, and the cause for the rest is not known. That table gives V, J and clone size, and the DNA gave D and trimming. The sample table holds around 86,000 clones, of which approximately 95% were seen once. The top ten clonotypes cover roughly 0.3% of the sample.

Sorted unstimulated T cells, along with proliferating T cells recovered from mixed lymphocyte reactions, underwent TCRbeta CDR3 sequencing. Fresh whole blood from roughly ten HLA-typed healthy donors was used to isolate PBMCs. To map where alloreactive clones came from, unstimulated CD4+ non-regulatory T cells were FACS-sorted. CDR1 and CDR2, per the germline V gene (reference sequence), are DFQATT and SNEGSKA. The CDR3 covers 11 residues, taking in both the cysteine and the phenylalanine. The only DNA kept is the CDR3, 33 bases in frame from the first base. Trimming costs V 0 bases and J 9 bases, and their ends lie 9 bases apart. The sample belongs to a study of siplizumab effects on memory and regulatory T cells (dated by TCRdb to between 2018 and 2020). For the study in its entirety: The study examined how the anti-CD2 antibody siplizumab affects alloreactive T-cell subsets in allogeneic mixed lymphocyte reactions built from human PBMCs.

Points the paper makes about the study in general: Among mappable alloreactive CD4+ clones, the Treg-derived fraction averaged around 70% with siplizumab versus around 25% in control reactions. The cumulative frequency of alloreactive sequences traceable to unstimulated CD4+ memory T cells was significantly reduced by siplizumab. Greater diversity appeared to be present in unstimulated naive T cells than in memory T cells, and a substantial contribution to the alloresponse seemed to be made by naive cells. A naive or memory phenotype could not be assigned to roughly 80-96% of proliferating CD4+ or CD8+ clones. Sequences below about 10^-5 frequency were poorly captured, so only a minor fraction of alloreactive clones could be mapped to unstimulated subsets. No functional confirmation was obtained for the suppressive function of proliferating Tregs from siplizumab cultures.

This receptor was identified in a human donor in good health. The chain employs TRBV20-1 and TRBJ2-7, with an unclear D gene assignment. Sequencing was carried out using non-Treg CD4+ T cells sorted from blood. What the cell subset or site label conveys for this sample: FACS-sorted unstimulated CD4+ non-regulatory T cells. The nucleotide sequence reads TGCAGTGCTAGAGATGCCCATGGGCAGTACTTC. It specifies CSARDAHGQYF.